The rows below give T cell receptor beta chains drawn from one sample of a study of early T cells in non-severe SARS-CoV-2 infection. TCRdb reprocessed the 5' RACE reads with MiXCR, giving one entry per CDR3 protein. The sample consists of 69,000 or so distinct CDR3 sequences, 4% to 6% of them appearing once. This specimen consisted of whole blood, obtained at baseline. All receptors derive from an adult who was a healthcare worker with PCR-confirmed SARS-CoV-2 infection or an uninfected control (not recorded which). The donor label of this sample is uncertain. Both conserved end residues are part of each CDR3. The D gene is left open where the match is weak. Rows give clone size only sometimes, using once, few, many, or a class for an expanded clone.

NA	many	TRBJ1-2	TRBV15	CATSRDGGTVYGYTF	TGTGCCACCAGCAGAGACGGGGGAACCGTCTATGGCTACACCTTC
NA	NA	TRBJ1-5	TRBV5-1	CASSLEDFGQPQHF	TGCGCCAGCAGCTTGGAAGACTTCGGTCAGCCCCAGCATTTT
TRBD1	many	TRBJ2-1	TRBV7-8	CASSLPGGHNEQFF	TGTGCCAGCAGCTTACCAGGGGGCCACAATGAGCAGTTCTTC
NA	NA	TRBJ2-7	TRBV19	CASSINGLSYEQYF	TGTGCCAGTAGTATTAACGGCCTATCCTACGAGCAGTACTTC
TRBD1	NA	TRBJ2-7	TRBV20-1	CSANPRTGGAYEQYF	TGCAGTGCCAATCCCCGGACAGGGGGGGCCTACGAGCAGTACTTC
NA	NA	TRBJ1-1	TRBV20-1	CSADTGSRVLPEAFF	TGCAGTGCCGATACAGGGTCCCGGGTCCTACCTGAAGCTTTCTTT
TRBD1	many	TRBJ1-1	TRBV20-1	CSARDPGGRTEAFF	TGCAGTGCTAGAGATCCAGGGGGTAGGACTGAAGCTTTCTTT
NA	many	TRBJ1-2	TRBV5-4	CASSSNREYNSNYGYTF	TGTGCCAGCAGCTCGAACAGGGAATACAACTCTAACTATGGCTACACCTTC
NA	NA	TRBJ1-5	TRBV28	CASSRGRGNQPQHF	TGTGCCAGTTCCAGGGGTCGAGGCAATCAGCCCCAGCATTTT
TRBD1	few	TRBJ1-5	TRBV7-8	CVSSLAGRQGVDNQPQHF	TGTGTCAGCAGCTTAGCAGGGAGACAGGGGGTTGACAATCAGCCCCAGCATTTT
NA	many	TRBJ2-5	TRBV11-3	CASSSGWAKETQYF	TGTGCCAGCAGCTCCGGATGGGCCAAAGAGACCCAGTACTTC
NA	many	TRBJ2-7	TRBV12-3/TRBV12-4	CASSAHEGGSYEQYF	TGTGCCAGCAGTGCTCACGAAGGGGGCTCCTACGAGCAGTACTTC
TRBD1	many	TRBJ2-5	TRBV4-2	CASSQATGGEETQYF	TGTGCCAGCAGCCAAGCGACAGGGGGCGAAGAGACCCAGTACTTC
TRBD1	many	TRBJ2-7	TRBV29-1	CSVEGTGYEQYF	TGCAGCGTCGAAGGGACAGGGTATGAGCAGTACTTC
TRBD1	few	TRBJ1-2	TRBV30	CAWSVTPQGASGYTF	TGTGCCTGGAGTGTAACCCCACAGGGGGCGAGTGGCTACACCTTC
TRBD2	NA	TRBJ2-7	TRBV28	CASSLPSGADYEQYF	TGTGCCAGCAGTCTCCCCAGCGGGGCCGACTACGAGCAGTACTTC
NA	many	TRBJ1-2	TRBV20-1	CSARRNREAGYTF	TGCAGTGCTAGAAGGAACAGGGAGGCTGGCTACACCTTC
NA	few	TRBJ2-5	TRBV7-6	CASSFPTSGGAEETQYF	TGTGCCAGCAGCTTCCCTACATCAGGGGGGGCGGAGGAGACCCAGTACTTC
NA	few	TRBJ2-7	TRBV5-1	CASSLSTTGTTSSYEQYF	TGCGCCAGCAGCTTGTCAACTACCGGGACAACGAGCTCCTACGAGCAGTACTTC
NA	many	TRBJ1-6	TRBV6-5	CASSYKNSLLGNSPLHF	TGTGCCAGCAGTTACAAGAATAGCCTCCTGGGTAATTCACCCCTCCACTTT
NA	many	TRBJ2-7	TRBV4-3	CASSQLASSSYEQYF	TGCGCCAGCAGCCAGCTAGCGTCTAGCTCCTACGAGCAGTACTTC
TRBD2	NA	TRBJ2-5	TRBV29-1	CSTSGGARETQYF	TGCAGCACGAGCGGGGGGGCGCGAGAGACCCAGTACTTC
NA	many	TRBJ2-7	TRBV14	CASSRGPVGYEQYF	TGTGCCAGCAGCCGAGGCCCCGTGGGGTACGAGCAGTACTTC
NA	many	TRBJ2-7	TRBV19	CASSIGDSPYF	TGTGCCAGTAGTATCGGTGACAGTCCGTACTTC
NA	few	TRBJ2-5	TRBV5-1	CASSASQETQYF	TGCGCCAGCAGCGCGTCCCAAGAGACCCAGTACTTC
NA	NA	TRBJ1-5	TRBV6-5	CASSSIQGGQPQHF	TGTGCCAGCAGTTCAATACAGGGAGGTCAGCCCCAGCATTTT
TRBD1	NA	TRBJ1-1	TRBV10-3	CAIGTGDVRTEAFF	TGTGCCATAGGGACAGGGGACGTGAGGACTGAAGCTTTCTTT
NA	many	TRBJ2-1	TRBV7-9	CASDPPKGLISYNEQFF	TGTGCCAGCGACCCCCCCAAGGGATTGATCTCCTACAATGAGCAGTTCTTC
TRBD2	many	TRBJ2-3	TRBV12-3/TRBV12-4	CASSLPSGGGIYTQYF	TGTGCCAGCAGTTTACCTAGCGGGGGGGGCATTTATACGCAGTATTTT
NA	few	TRBJ2-7	TRBV6-2/TRBV6-3	CAGRRSSSYEQYF	TGTGCCGGTAGACGGTCAAGCTCCTACGAGCAGTACTTC
TRBD1	few	TRBJ2-7	TRBV19	CASSNRGKSYEQYF	TGTGCCAGTAGCAACAGGGGAAAATCCTACGAGCAGTACTTC
NA	many	TRBJ1-1	TRBV7-2	CASSLFGRTEAFF	TGTGCCAGCAGCTTGTTTGGAAGGACTGAAGCTTTCTTT
TRBD1	many	TRBJ1-1	TRBV12-3/TRBV12-4	CASSPNWGQSGAFF	TGTGCCAGCAGTCCAAACTGGGGACAGTCCGGGGCTTTCTTT
TRBD1	NA	TRBJ2-2	TRBV24-1	CATSFRDRGTGELFF	TGTGCCACCAGCTTCCGGGACAGGGGAACCGGGGAGCTGTTTTTT
NA	few	TRBJ2-3	TRBV12-3/TRBV12-4	CASSRGAPSTDTQYF	TGTGCCAGCAGCCGGGGGGCTCCTAGCACAGATACGCAGTATTTT
NA	many	TRBJ2-5	TRBV11-2	CASSPRWGAQETQYF	TGTGCCAGCAGCCCCCGGTGGGGGGCGCAAGAGACCCAGTACTTC
NA	many	TRBJ1-1	TRBV11-2	CASSLGVTEAFF	TGTGCCAGCAGCTTAGGCGTCACTGAAGCTTTCTTT
NA	many	TRBJ1-1	TRBV6-2/TRBV6-3	CASSYRANTEAFF	TGTGCCAGCAGTTACAGGGCGAACACTGAAGCTTTCTTT
NA	few	TRBJ1-1	TRBV5-1	CASSASMNTEAFF	TGCGCCAGCAGTGCGTCGATGAACACTGAAGCTTTCTTT
TRBD1	NA	TRBJ1-1	TRBV7-2	CASSSGQGRTEAFF	TGTGCCAGCAGCTCCGGACAGGGGAGGACTGAAGCTTTCTTT
NA	once	TRBJ2-5	TRBV28	CASSPLGAPQETQYF	TGTGCCAGCAGCCCTCTGGGGGCCCCCCAAGAGACCCAGTACTTC
NA	NA	TRBJ2-2	TRBV28	CASRHTGSGELFF	TGTGCCAGCAGGCACACAGGGTCCGGGGAGCTGTTTTTT
NA	many	TRBJ1-5	TRBV12-3/TRBV12-4	CASSFGGQGNQPQHF	TGTGCCAGCAGTTTCGGGGGACAAGGCAATCAGCCCCAGCATTTT
TRBD1	many	TRBJ2-3	TRBV20-1	CSAAGTGIPDTQYF	TGCAGTGCTGCCGGGACAGGGATTCCAGATACGCAGTATTTT
NA	many	TRBJ1-5	TRBV29-1	CSVEIAGNQPQHF	TGCAGCGTTGAAATTGCGGGCAATCAGCCCCAGCATTTT
NA	few	TRBJ1-1	TRBV19	CASSMNSGDLAEAFF	TGTGCCAGTAGTATGAATTCTGGGGATCTGGCTGAAGCTTTCTTT
NA	many	TRBJ1-5	TRBV7-2	CASSPLLYSNQPQHF	TGTGCCAGCAGTCCTCTCCTATATAGCAATCAGCCCCAGCATTTT
NA	many	TRBJ2-4	TRBV10-2	CASSPDRAKNIQYF	TGCGCCAGCAGCCCGGACAGAGCCAAAAACATTCAGTACTTC
TRBD2	few	TRBJ2-7	TRBV7-9	CASSLKIVSGAPYEQYF	TGTGCCAGCAGCTTAAAGATAGTGAGCGGGGCCCCCTACGAGCAGTACTTC
NA	many	TRBJ2-5	TRBV5-1	CASSFGAGRRPQETQYF	TGCGCCAGCAGCTTTGGGGCGGGTAGGCGACCCCAAGAGACCCAGTACTTC
NA	many	TRBJ1-4	TRBV6-9	CASSPLGPSYATNEKLFF	TGTGCCAGCAGTCCGTTGGGCCCCTCCTATGCAACTAATGAAAAACTGTTTTTT
NA	many	TRBJ2-5	TRBV5-1	CASSRVQETQYF	TGCGCCAGCAGCAGGGTTCAAGAGACCCAGTACTTC
TRBD1	few	TRBJ2-3	TRBV10-3	CATTGADTQYF	TGTGCCACGACAGGGGCAGATACGCAGTATTTT